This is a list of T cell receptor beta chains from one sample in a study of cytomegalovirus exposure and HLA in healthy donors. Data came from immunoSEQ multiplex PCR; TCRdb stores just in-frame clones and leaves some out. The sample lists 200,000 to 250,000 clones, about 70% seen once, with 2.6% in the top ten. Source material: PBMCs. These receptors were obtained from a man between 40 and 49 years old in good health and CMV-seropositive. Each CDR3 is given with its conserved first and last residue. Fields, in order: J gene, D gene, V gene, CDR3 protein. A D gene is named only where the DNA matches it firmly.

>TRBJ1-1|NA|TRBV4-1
CASSRTPGLTTEAFF
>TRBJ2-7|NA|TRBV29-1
CSVEEGHQHYEQYF
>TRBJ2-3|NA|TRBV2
CASSPPFTDTQYF
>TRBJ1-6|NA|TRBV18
CASSPTGSRDSPLHF
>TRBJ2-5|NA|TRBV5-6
CASSLPVSETQYF
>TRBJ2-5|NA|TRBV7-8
CASSLARGGLETQYF
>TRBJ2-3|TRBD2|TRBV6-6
CASRPLAGFTDTQYF
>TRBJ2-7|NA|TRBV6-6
CASTPRFPEQYF
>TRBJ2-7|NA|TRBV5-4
CASSYGHGAYEQYF
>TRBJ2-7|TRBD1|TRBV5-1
CASSTWGQGAGEQYF
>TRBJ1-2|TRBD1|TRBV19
CASSIAQGVNYGYTF
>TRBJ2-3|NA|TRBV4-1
CASSQLFGAGTDTQYF
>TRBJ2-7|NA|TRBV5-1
CASSSRPTSLSYYEQYF
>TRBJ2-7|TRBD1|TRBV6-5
CASSYSTGTGYEQYF
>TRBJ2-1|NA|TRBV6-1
CASSTRAGAYNEQFF
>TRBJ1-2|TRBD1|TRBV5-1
CASSPDRDRGYTF
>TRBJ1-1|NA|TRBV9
CASSVGPLNTEAFF
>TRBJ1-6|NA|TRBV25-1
CASSVRSAGGSNSPLHF
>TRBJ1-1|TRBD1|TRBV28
CASSYSTGGHTEAFF
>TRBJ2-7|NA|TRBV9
CASSVGQRAFPYEQYF
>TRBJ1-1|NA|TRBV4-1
CASSRGRLGSNTEAFF
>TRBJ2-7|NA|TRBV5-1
CASSGQGSSYEQYF
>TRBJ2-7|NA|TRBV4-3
CASSQDGGIGYEQYF
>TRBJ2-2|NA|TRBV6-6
CASSYTGGQNTGELFF
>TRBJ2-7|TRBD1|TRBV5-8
CASSLGTGGFYEQYF
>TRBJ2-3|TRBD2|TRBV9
CASSVGKRGGLDTQYF
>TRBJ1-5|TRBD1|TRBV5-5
CASSLQGGDQPQHF
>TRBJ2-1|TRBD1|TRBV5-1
CASSLGQGGSKFF
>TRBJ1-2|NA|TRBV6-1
CATAGSKDYTF
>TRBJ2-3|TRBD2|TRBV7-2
CASSLGPLVLAGSDTQYF
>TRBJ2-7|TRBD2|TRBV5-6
CASSPGLTGSLSYEQYF
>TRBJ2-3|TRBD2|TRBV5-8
CASSLGTAGGRTDTQYF
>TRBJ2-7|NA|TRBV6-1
CASGLWDEQYF
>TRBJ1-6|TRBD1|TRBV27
CASSLVLTGPRGSPLHF
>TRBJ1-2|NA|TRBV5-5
CASSLAGGPRLGYTF
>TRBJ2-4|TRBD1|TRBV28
CASSHGTGFQNIQYF
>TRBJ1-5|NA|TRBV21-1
CASSPGGSETGQGPDPGQPQHF
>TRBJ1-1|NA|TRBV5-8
CASSYGQTDTEAFF
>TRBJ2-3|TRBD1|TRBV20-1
CSASWDRAQYF
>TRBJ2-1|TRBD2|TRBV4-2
CASSQRGGGGSLNEQFF